This T cell receptor (beta chain) was sequenced during a study of blood T cell repertoires in COVID-19 (dated by TCRdb to 2020 to 2022). In the study overall: Samples from collaborators originated in the United States, Italy and Spain and spanned both the acute and convalescent phases of COVID-19. The material from the prospective study consisted of cDNA or gDNA derived from T cells, B-cell-depleted T cells, or PBMCs. Where HLA class I and class II types were available, the types were taken from metadata supplied by the sample provider, not from assay-based typing. Nearly every sample came with metadata listing a de-identified subject ID, COVID-19 status, age in years and sex. Samples were obtained from the ongoing ImmuneRACE study (first 160 participants) and from 950 to 1,500 subjects provided by 6 global collaborators. Deeply sampled blood TCRbeta repertoires from subjects exposed to, actively infected with, or recovered from COVID-19 were included in the dataset. The repertoires were made available in a free public database intended to serve as a resource for research on the immune response to SARS-CoV-2. Study-wide conclusions, independent of this receptor: The quantity of clinical and demographic metadata differed by source and by participant and was supplied without curation.

TCRbeta CDR3 regions were amplified from genomic DNA using the immunoSEQ Assay, a bias-controlled multiplex PCR. The source study handled its data this way. The number of nucleated cells in each sample was estimated by amplification of reference gene primers within the assay. Sequence reads were collapsed and filtered to measure the absolute abundance of every unique TCRbeta CDR3 rearrangement. For each sample, productive Simpson clonality was calculated by taking the square root of Simpson's diversity index across productive rearrangements. Imported from immuneACCESS, the table was reduced by TCRdb to in-frame sequences with V and J called. These copies leave out some clones; in studies compared against another copy, an unresolved V gene accounts for under half, and the cause of the remainder is not known. That table is the source of V, J and clone size, and D and trimming were worked out from the DNA. This sample has around 340,000 clones in its table, and approximately 89% of those were observed once. The ten largest make up over 3.5% of the sample.

V and J lose 5 bases and 4 bases, and a span of 17 bases separates them. As encoded in the germline V gene, CDR1 is SGHTA while CDR2 is FQGNSA. The CDR3 sequence holds 15 residues, the cysteine and phenylalanine included. Only CDR3 DNA remains: 45 bases, in frame from the first base. At one collaborating source in Seattle, patients were enrolled during active infection and were followed longitudinally through the course of disease. Each collaborating institution followed its own protocols to collect whole blood in K2EDTA tubes. Collaborator samples were shipped for TCRbeta analysis as frozen whole blood, isolated PBMCs, or DNA extracted from either sample type. Regarding this clone: This clone's antigen is unknown. Nothing much larger sits one base from this clone, and base qualities are not available.

This TCR was sampled from a woman aged 60-70 years with COVID-19, enrolled during active disease. Material for sequencing was peripheral blood. The sequence joins TRBV7-2 to TRBJ1-1, and the D gene may be TRBD1, 6 bases matching. The CDR3 reads as follows: CASSVVGAYGTEAFF. The sequence in DNA is TGTGCCAGCAGCGTTGTGGGGGCCTATGGCACTGAAGCTTTCTTT. With the portions outside the CDR3 filled from the reference TRBV7-2 and TRBJ1-1 genes, the complete variable region becomes GAGVSQSPSNKVTEKGKDVELRCDPISGHTALYWYRQSLGQGLEFLIYFQGNSAPDKSGLPSDRFSAERTGGSVSTLTIQRTQQEDSAVYLCASSVVGAYGTEAFFGQGTRLTVV.